What follows are 15 T cell receptor beta chains derived from one specimen sequenced in a study of cytomegalovirus exposure and HLA in healthy donors. With 60 Vbeta and 13 Jbeta primers, the PCR was carried out. TCRdb's copy holds only in-frame clones and misses some; the assay was immunoSEQ multiplex PCR. The table shows some 180,000 clones, with roughly 80% occurring only once. The sequenced material came from PBMCs. The receptors were sampled from a man in his forties in good health and CMV-seronegative.

This clone was counted between two and nine times. The V and J genes are TRBV7-9 and TRBJ1-6, with D possibly TRBD1 on 6 matching bases. Looked up from germline, CDR1 is SEHNR and CDR2 is FQNEAQ (reference sequence). Trimming pared 1 base from V and 6 bases from J, leaving 10 bases between. CDR3 length: 15 residues. The CDR3 is CASSLVQGLNSPLHF. The CDR3 region has the DNA TGTGCCAGCAGCTTAGTGCAGGGGCTTAATTCACCCCTCCACTTT.

The chain carries TRBV28 and TRBJ2-7; 7 bases are shared with TRBD1. The CDR3 totals 13 residues. The ends lost 3 bases at V and 3 bases at J; junction bases unmatched: 2. CDR1 is MDHEN, CDR2 SYDVKM, per germline. As DNA, the CDR3 is TGTGCCAGCAGTTTCCGGGACAGCTACGAGCAGTACTTC. Translation: CASSFRDSYEQYF.

This clone was detected only a few times. This chain links TRBV7-2 with TRBJ2-7; D remains ambiguous. Looked up from germline, CDR1 is SGHTA and CDR2 is FQGNSA. The CDR3 spans 12 residues. V was pared by 2 bases and J by 2 bases, with 4 bases between. CDR3 sequence (DNA): TGTGCCAGCAGCTTAACAGCCTACGAGCAGTACTTC. Translation gives CASSLTAYEQYF.

This chain uses TRBV2 with TRBJ2-3; 7 bases are shared with TRBD1. This CDR3 is 16 amino acids long. Looked up from germline, CDR1 is SNHLY and CDR2 is FYNNEI. J was trimmed by 5 bases and V by 6 bases; bases with no gene match: 14. The CDR3 sequence: CASRDLDRVIGDTQYF. CDR3 nucleotide sequence: TGTGCCAGCAGGGACCTAGACAGGGTGATTGGAGATACGCAGTATTTT.

This chain joins TRBV7-9 and TRBJ2-1, with D possibly matching TRBD2 (5 bases). This CDR3 comprises 16 residues. V lost 4 bases, J lost 0 bases, and 13 bases lay in between. CDR1 and CDR2 from the germline V gene are SEHNR and FQNEAQ (reference sequence). CDR3 protein: CASSSYLAGSYNEQFF. The CDR3 coding sequence is TGTGCCAGCAGCTCGTATTTGGCGGGCTCCTACAATGAGCAGTTCTTC.

The chain uses TRBV21-1 and TRBJ2-2; the D call of TRBD2 is as the table states it, not checked on the DNA. TRBV21-1 is a recognized pseudogene. The CDR3 spans 20 residues. Here the CDR3 reads CASSKSGVVLAGGPDGELFF. CDR3 bases: TGTGCCAGCAGCAAAAGTGGCGTGGTTCTAGCGGGAGGGCCCGACGGGGAGCTGTTTTTT.

V is TRBV5-1 and J is TRBJ2-3; D may be TRBD1 (7 bases). The CDR3 sequence is 14 residues long. CDR1 and CDR2 from the germline V gene are SGHRS and YFSETQ. Trimming left V 6 bases short and J 5 bases short, with 16 bases between. The CDR3 coding sequence is TGCGCCAGCACCCCAGGGGGGTGGAAAGATACGCAGTATTTT. Residues: CASTPGGWKDTQYF.

To note about this clone: Relative to the germline gene, one junction end is altered; a read error may explain this. V is TRBV27 and J is TRBJ1-4; the D is unclear. This CDR3 spans 14 amino acids. The germline V gene has CDR1 MNHEY and CDR2 SMNVEV (reference sequence). CDR3 sequence: CASSEWSSNKKLFF. In DNA form, the CDR3 reads TGTGCCAGCAGTGAGTGGTCATCTAATAAAAAACTGTTTTTT. The whole variable domain, filled in from reference TRBV27 and TRBJ1-4, reads EAQVTQNPRYLITVTGKKLTVTCSQNMNHEYMSWYRQDPGLGLRQIYYSMNVEVTDKGDVPEGYKVSRKEKRNFPLILESPSPNQTSLYFCASSEWSSNKKLFFGSGTQLSVL.

V usage is TRBV30 and J usage is TRBJ2-3; weak D call: TRBD1 (5 bases). The CDR3 contains 15 residues. Germline loops: CDR1 GTSNPN, CDR2 SVGIG (reference sequence). Trimming removed 3 bases from V and 1 base from J, with 14 bases in between. The CDR3 loop reads CAWRFGPRGTDTQYF. CDR3 DNA: TGTGCCTGGAGGTTTGGACCCAGGGGCACAGATACGCAGTATTTT.

The genes are TRBV19 and TRBJ1-2; D gene ambiguous. The length of the CDR3 is 16 residues. Germline values: CDR1 LNHDA, CDR2 SQIVND (reference sequence). V lost 1 base and J lost 5, with 17 bases in between. CDR3 coding DNA: TGTGCCAGTAGTATAGCTCACTTGGGCAGCTATTATGGCTACACCTTC. Encoded protein: CASSIAHLGSYYGYTF.

The table lists this clone with a count of one. V is TRBV9 and J is TRBJ2-3; tentatively, D is TRBD1 (5 bases). Trimming took 0 bases from V and 7 from J, leaving 15 bases between them. The CDR3 length is 15 residues. Germline V gene lookup returns CDR1 SGDLS and CDR2 YYNGEE. Here the CDR3 reads CASSVDPLSGYTQYF. Written as DNA, the CDR3 is TGTGCCAGCAGCGTAGACCCCCTTTCAGGGTATACGCAGTATTTT.

The V gene is TRBV10-1, the J gene TRBJ2-1; TRBD1 might be the D (5 bases). CDR1 WNHNN and CDR2 SYGVQD come from the germline V gene (reference sequence). The CDR3 spans 18 residues. V was shortened by 6 bases and J by 7 bases, with 28 bases between the two germline ends. CDR3 coding DNA: TGCGCCAGCAGACTGGCATCAGGGTTCTTGGGTCTTCCTAATGAGCAGTTCTTC. Translating it yields CASRLASGFLGLPNEQFF.

This rearrangement joins TRBV5-1 to TRBJ2-2; 7 positions match TRBD2. V trimming: 4 bases; J trimming: 8 bases; junction bases outside the gene matches: 5. Germline V lookup: CDR1 SGHRS, CDR2 YFSETQ. The CDR3 sequence is 13 residues long. CDR3 nucleotide sequence: TGCGCCAGCAGCCCGGGACTATCAGGGGAGCTGTTTTTT. Translated, it gives CASSPGLSGELFF.

In nucleotides, the CDR3 is TGTGCCAGCAGCACACCGACAGGGGACAACATTCAGTACTTC. It encodes CASSTPTGDNIQYF. This rearrangement joins TRBV5-4 to TRBJ2-4; 8 nucleotides agree with TRBD1. The CDR3 has 14 residues. CDR1 is SGHNT and CDR2 is YYREEE in the germline V gene (reference sequence). Trimming removed 4 bases from V and 7 bases from J; junction bases left unmatched: 7.

DNA for the CDR3: TGCAGCGTAAGCGGGGGACAGGGGTACGAGCAGTACTTC. As protein: CSVSGGQGYEQYF. The V and J genes are TRBV29-1 and TRBJ2-7, with 10 positions matching TRBD1. Looked up from germline, CDR1 is SQVTM and CDR2 is ANQGSEA. V was clipped by 6 bases and J by 4 bases; unmatched bases: 6. The CDR3 runs to 13 residues.